There are a few counts of the clone carrying this T cell receptor (beta chain). Antigen unknown. These data come from a study of identical twins. Whole-study results and caveats: Whereas memory repertoires showed no such difference, abundant cord blood beta clonotypes carried fewer insertions.

Through template switching, a universal primer site was introduced, and the cDNA contained unique molecular identifiers. TCRdb called the 5' RACE reads again in MiXCR, with one record for every CDR3 protein. This sample carries 750,000 to 950,000 distinct CDR3 sequences, more than 9% of them seen once, and the ten largest clones take around 1.5%. With 6 bases clipped from V and 0 bases from J, the junction kept 3 bases outside the gene matches. The germline V gene has CDR1 SGHTA and CDR2 FQGNSA. This CDR3 is built from 15 residues. This same sample was also part of a study on yellow fever vaccine responses in identical twins.

The sample was PBMCs. The chain links TRBV7-2 to TRBJ2-7; 12 positions agree with TRBD2. This clonotype was sampled from a young woman in good health. The CDR3 DNA reads TGTGCCAGCAGTGAGACTAGCGGGAGCTCCTACGAGCAGTACTTC. Protein sequence: CASSETSGSSYEQYF.